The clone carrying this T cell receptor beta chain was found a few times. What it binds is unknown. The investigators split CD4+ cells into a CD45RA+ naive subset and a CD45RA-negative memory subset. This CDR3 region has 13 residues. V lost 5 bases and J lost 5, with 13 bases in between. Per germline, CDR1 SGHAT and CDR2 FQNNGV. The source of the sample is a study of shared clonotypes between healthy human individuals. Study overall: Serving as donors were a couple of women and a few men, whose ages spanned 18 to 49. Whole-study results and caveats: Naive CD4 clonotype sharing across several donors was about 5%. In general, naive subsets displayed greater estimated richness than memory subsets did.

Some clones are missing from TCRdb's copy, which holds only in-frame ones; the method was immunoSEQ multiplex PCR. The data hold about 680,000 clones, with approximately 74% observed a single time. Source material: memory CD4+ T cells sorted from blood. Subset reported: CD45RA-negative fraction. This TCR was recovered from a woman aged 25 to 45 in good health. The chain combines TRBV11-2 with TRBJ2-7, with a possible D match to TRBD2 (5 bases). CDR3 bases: TGTGCCAGCAGCGGGAGCCCTAGGGACGAGCAGTACTTC. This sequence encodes CASSGSPRDEQYF. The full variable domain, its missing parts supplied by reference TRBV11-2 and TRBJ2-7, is EAGVAQSPRYKIIEKRQSVAFWCNPISGHATLYWYQQILGQGPKLLIQFQNNGVVDDSQLPKDRFSAERLKGVDSTLKIQPAKLEDSAVYLCASSGSPRDEQYFGPGTRLTVT.